This TCR beta chain was sequenced during a study of blood T cell repertoires in COVID-19. Across the whole study: The samples span acute and convalescent COVID-19 from the United States, Italy and Spain. PBMCs, B-cell-depleted T cells, or T cells were the source of the cDNA or gDNA that made up the material.

In the original processing: Amplification from reference gene primers served as the basis for estimated nucleated cell counts. Profiling relied on immunoSEQ multiplex PCR, and the TCRdb table lists in-frame clones only, not all of them. Clone size and V and J calls were adopted from that table, with D and trimming inferred from the DNA. The sample contains around 36,000 clones, approximately 88% of which appear only once. Germline CDR1 is DFQATT and CDR2 is SNEGSKA (reference sequence). With 5 bases removed from V and 7 bases from J, the gap between germline ends came to 11 bases. This CDR3 is 11 amino acids long.

Sequencing used peripheral blood. The chain uses TRBV20-1 and TRBJ1-2; D remains unclear. This TCR derives from a human donor in a cohort sampled during active COVID-19. DNA for the CDR3: TGCAGTGCTCCGGAGGTTCGTGGCTACACCTTC. Protein: CSAPEVRGYTF.